What follows is one T cell receptor (beta chain) and its context. It lacks a known antigen. No base quality information exists; no much larger clone differs at one position. At the junction V is shortened by 5 bases and J by 4 bases, with 15 bases in between. CDR1 LNHNV and CDR2 YYDKDF are derived from the germline V gene (reference sequence). Including cysteine and phenylalanine, the CDR3 has 15 amino acids. Of the read, only the CDR3 DNA is kept; its 45 bases are in frame from base 1. This sample stems from a study of cytomegalovirus exposure and HLA in healthy donors (dated by TCRdb to 2017 to 2019). A note on the overall study: According to an earlier analysis of several hundred of the donors, about 179 million T cells yielded some 120 million unique TCR beta sequences and approximately 300 Gb of sequence data. The study aimed to test whether cataloging public T cell receptors could reveal signatures of past pathogen exposure. In addition to the first cohort of 500 to 850 subjects, a separate validation cohort of about 120 different subjects was used. A later analysis re-analyzed previously published TCR beta repertoires from about 600 donors and added high-resolution HLA genotyping to study TCR occurrence patterns. High-throughput TCR immunosequencing, statistical association of individual TCRs with disease status, and machine learning were combined to predict cytomegalovirus infection status. All discovery cohort repertoires had been generated using a single sequencing platform. The later analysis used no new phenotypic data to find candidate immune exposures, relying instead on TCR beta sequences and their occurrence across donors. Alongside the repertoire data, information on donor age, sex, ethnicity and CMV serostatus was compiled. A few DR-DQ haplotypes were handled as single units for association and clustering because linkage in the cohort was strong. A later genetic analysis used genome-wide SNP genotypes for about 55% of the 666 donors, treating that subset as a discovery cohort. An early release that covered roughly 600 HLA-typed donors contained approximately 320 gigabases of sequencing data and 70 million to 100 million unique TCR sequences. Of the approximately 400 genotyped donors, roughly 80% fell in the genetic ancestry cluster associated with self-reported Caucasian donors. Typing coverage varied by locus: about 629-640 donors for A, B, C, DRB1 and DQB1; 500 to 550 for DQA1; some 610 for DPA1; more than 450 for DPB1. Among about 400 genotyped donors of the cohort, an average of approximately 240,000 unique TCR beta nucleotide sequences was sequenced per donor, of which 15% to 20% were non-productive. HLA typing included class I and class II loci at four-digit resolution. An earlier analysis of some 600 of the donors applied high-throughput TCR beta sequencing to assess whether each TCR beta V gene segment acted as functional or pseudogenic. Using immunosequencing, the study profiled T cell repertoires from 640 or so subjects and related those repertoires to cytomegalovirus serostatus.

The library was produced with the immunoSEQ multiplex PCR assay. The multiplex PCR relied on a mix of 60 forward primers for TCR Vbeta segments and 13 reverse primers for TCR Jbeta segments. The CDR3 region of rearranged TCR beta genes was amplified from genomic DNA with a multiplex PCR assay. The amplified TCR beta libraries were sequenced on the Illumina HiSeq System as 87-base-pair reads. As for how the authors treated the data: In a later analysis, about 80 million unique TCR beta chains were counted across the roughly 670 repertoires, and about 9.9 million of these chains were shared by at least two donors. Raw reads were error-corrected and collapsed into unique sequences by a nearest-neighbor algorithm in which closely related sequences were merged to remove PCR and sequencing errors. To assign V, D and J gene segments, CDR3 sequences were aligned to IMGT reference sequences. For a sequence to be retained, at least a six-nucleotide match to both a V gene segment and a J gene segment was required. Rearrangements were classified as productive when the CDR3 lacked stop codons and remained in frame with V and J, and all other rearrangements were classified as non-productive. CDR3 was defined by IMGT convention, running from the second conserved V-encoded cysteine to the conserved J-encoded phenylalanine. Sequences without an unambiguous match to a single V gene segment were excluded from the earlier analysis of 587 of the donors. In an earlier analysis of some 590 of the donors, V segments were called functional above 56.7% productive rearrangements and were called segregating when the between-donor standard deviation exceeded 5%. A statistical classification framework was built to diagnose cytomegalovirus status from the catalog of TCR beta chain sequences. In a later analysis, TCR nucleotide sequences were compared against IMGT/GENE-DB human TR gene sequences so that V and J genes could be assigned. The TCRdist pipeline was used in a later analysis to assign CDR3 sequences and most-parsimonious VDJ recombination scenarios. In a later analysis, every TCR beta chain was defined by the combination of its CDR3 amino acid sequence and its V-gene family, and reads without a unique V-gene family were dropped. A later analysis removed 500 to 600 highly shared, low-generation-probability nucleotide sequences to deal with suspected cross-contamination and a sequencing artifact. For each public chain, a later analysis derived a clonal expansion index from normalized ranks of inferred template counts within each repertoire. In a later analysis, generation probabilities were computed using a VDJ recombination model fitted to out-of-frame rearrangements, and the results were checked against IGoR. Hypergeometric tests were used in a later analysis to score TCR-TCR, TCR-HLA and TCR-CMV co-occurrence, with a repertoire-size bias correction applied to the TCR pairs. A later analysis estimated false discovery rates by permuting HLA or CMV assignments 20 times. A later analysis grouped co-occurring TCRs with DBSCAN, adding TCRdist sequence similarity when clustering within HLA-allele-positive subsets. Repertoires with fewer than 30,000 or more than 120,000 public chains, plus five repertoires with anomalous nucleotide sharing, were excluded from co-occurrence clustering. The table comes from immuneACCESS by way of TCRdb, which keeps in-frame sequences with V and J called. Part of the clones is missing from these tables; in studies checked, under half for an unresolved V gene and the rest for unknown reasons. V and J calls and clone size come straight from that table; D and trimming were deduced from the DNA. For this sample the table gives 140,000 to 150,000 clones, of which about 85% were detected only once. The ten top clones hold 2% to 2.5% of the sample.

Results and caveats for the whole study, not just this receptor: Most TCR sequences were observed very rarely across donors, whereas some public TCRs were present in many individuals. Because counts were too low, fewer than 20 rarely observed V segments, including chromosome 9 orphons, were excluded from the earlier analysis of around 590 of the donors. A later analysis found that HLA-associated TCR beta chains were more clonally expanded and had lower generation probabilities than equally common non-associated chains. A later analysis found that TCR association rates varied across HLA loci, with DRB1 alleles showing the most associated TCRs and HLA-C alleles the fewest. The study gave a list of over 150 TCR beta chains associated with cytomegalovirus. According to a later genetic analysis, donors in an Asian-associated ancestry cluster had fewer N-insertions in productive TCRs than the roughly 660-donor mean. This cohort had only TCR beta chains sequenced, and the lack of alpha or paired-chain data limited which features could be detected. Correlated functional status among segregating V segments might be attributable to linkage disequilibrium, but an unknown experimental factor could not be ruled out. In an earlier analysis of approximately 590 of the donors, most TCR beta V segments were observed in productive rearrangements about 87% or about 30% of the time, broadly matching IMGT annotations. Because the 87-base-pair reads could not distinguish some IMGT-functional V segments, including TRBV6-2 and TRBV6-3, those segments were excluded. Three of the identified cytomegalovirus-associated TCR beta chains were confirmed in vitro to be specific for cytomegalovirus antigens. Immune exposure information for the cohort was limited to CMV serostatus. Most CMV-associated TCR beta chains appeared to be HLA-restricted in a later analysis, and the HLA associations seemed to be driven largely by CMV exposure. Because HLA typing was unavailable for some donors at each locus, only the typed subset was used in association tests. When HLA alleles, especially DR and DQ, strongly co-occurred, TCR associations were difficult to assign to individual alleles. Roughly uniform sequencing depth across donors was assumed in presence/absence analyses, although this assumption may not hold. A further reported finding was that TCR beta sequences accurately predicted the HLA-A and HLA-B alleles for most subjects in the first cohort. Several of the top co-occurrence clusters appeared to be linked to parvovirus B19, influenza, CMV and Epstein-Barr virus, according to a later analysis. The authors suggested that the approach could potentially be extended to other disease states and immunological phenotypes. A group of highly shared sequence variants was considered likely to be a technical artifact of the sequencing pipeline. Cytomegalovirus status was reported to be diagnosed by the classifier with high specificity and sensitivity in both the original and validation cohorts. An association between a missense DCLRE1C variant and V-gene and J-gene trimming of TCR beta chains was found in a later genetic analysis and replicated in an independent cohort. In a later analysis, some 18,000 TCR beta sequences were associated with specific HLA alleles at a false discovery rate of 0.05.

The cohort was made up of 666 healthy bone marrow donors. At the time of sampling, all cohort members were nominally healthy, though unrecorded immune exposures were likely present. The donor was CMV seronegative and belonged to the group of 352 seronegative cohort members. A peripheral blood sample was collected from each donor, and TCR beta sequencing was performed on peripheral blood mononuclear cells. The Qiagen DNeasy Blood Extraction Kit was used to extract genomic DNA from the blood cell samples. The sequence was obtained from a boy aged 2 to 9 in good health and CMV-seronegative. Sequenced sample: PBMCs. The rearranged chain carries TRBV15 and TRBJ1-3; the best D guess is TRBD1, with 5 bases matching. The CDR3 region has the sequence CATSPKGHLGNTIYF. The bases are TGTGCCACCAGCCCCAAAGGACATCTGGGAAACACCATATATTTT.